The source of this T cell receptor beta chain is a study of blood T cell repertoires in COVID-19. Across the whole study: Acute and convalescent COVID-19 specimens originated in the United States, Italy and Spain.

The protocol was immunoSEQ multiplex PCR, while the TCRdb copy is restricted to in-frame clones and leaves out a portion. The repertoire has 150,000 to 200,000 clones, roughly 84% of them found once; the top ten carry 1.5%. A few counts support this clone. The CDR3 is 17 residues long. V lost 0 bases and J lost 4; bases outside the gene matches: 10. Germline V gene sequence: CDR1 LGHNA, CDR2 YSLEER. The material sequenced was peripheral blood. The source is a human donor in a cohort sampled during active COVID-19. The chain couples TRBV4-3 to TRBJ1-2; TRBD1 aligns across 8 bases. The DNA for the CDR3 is TGCGCCAGCAGCCAAGATCCGGGCGCAGGGGGCGGCTATGGCTACACCTTC. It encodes CASSQDPGAGGGYGYTF.